The clone carrying this T cell receptor (beta chain) was seen ten or more times. Relative to the germline gene, one junction end is altered; a read error may explain this. This sample was taken from a study of T-cell reconstitution after alpha-beta-depleted transplantation in children. Library preparation (for TCRbeta) was performed with unique molecular identifiers. TCRdb re-derived calls from the PCR reads in MiXCR, one entry per CDR3 protein. The sample yields about 360,000 distinct CDR3 sequences, roughly 15% seen once. This CDR3 is built from 13 residues. The V gene's germline CDR1 is SGHDN and CDR2 FVKESK.

The chain recombines TRBV14 with TRBJ2-1, with D possibly TRBD2 on 5 matching bases. This material consisted of PBMCs, taken from the stem cell graft. The source is a human donor who donated a stem cell graft to a child with Fanconi anemia. The CDR3 DNA is TGTGCCAGCACCCAAAGCGGTATCAATGAGCAGTTCTTC. Its translation: CASTQSGINEQFF.